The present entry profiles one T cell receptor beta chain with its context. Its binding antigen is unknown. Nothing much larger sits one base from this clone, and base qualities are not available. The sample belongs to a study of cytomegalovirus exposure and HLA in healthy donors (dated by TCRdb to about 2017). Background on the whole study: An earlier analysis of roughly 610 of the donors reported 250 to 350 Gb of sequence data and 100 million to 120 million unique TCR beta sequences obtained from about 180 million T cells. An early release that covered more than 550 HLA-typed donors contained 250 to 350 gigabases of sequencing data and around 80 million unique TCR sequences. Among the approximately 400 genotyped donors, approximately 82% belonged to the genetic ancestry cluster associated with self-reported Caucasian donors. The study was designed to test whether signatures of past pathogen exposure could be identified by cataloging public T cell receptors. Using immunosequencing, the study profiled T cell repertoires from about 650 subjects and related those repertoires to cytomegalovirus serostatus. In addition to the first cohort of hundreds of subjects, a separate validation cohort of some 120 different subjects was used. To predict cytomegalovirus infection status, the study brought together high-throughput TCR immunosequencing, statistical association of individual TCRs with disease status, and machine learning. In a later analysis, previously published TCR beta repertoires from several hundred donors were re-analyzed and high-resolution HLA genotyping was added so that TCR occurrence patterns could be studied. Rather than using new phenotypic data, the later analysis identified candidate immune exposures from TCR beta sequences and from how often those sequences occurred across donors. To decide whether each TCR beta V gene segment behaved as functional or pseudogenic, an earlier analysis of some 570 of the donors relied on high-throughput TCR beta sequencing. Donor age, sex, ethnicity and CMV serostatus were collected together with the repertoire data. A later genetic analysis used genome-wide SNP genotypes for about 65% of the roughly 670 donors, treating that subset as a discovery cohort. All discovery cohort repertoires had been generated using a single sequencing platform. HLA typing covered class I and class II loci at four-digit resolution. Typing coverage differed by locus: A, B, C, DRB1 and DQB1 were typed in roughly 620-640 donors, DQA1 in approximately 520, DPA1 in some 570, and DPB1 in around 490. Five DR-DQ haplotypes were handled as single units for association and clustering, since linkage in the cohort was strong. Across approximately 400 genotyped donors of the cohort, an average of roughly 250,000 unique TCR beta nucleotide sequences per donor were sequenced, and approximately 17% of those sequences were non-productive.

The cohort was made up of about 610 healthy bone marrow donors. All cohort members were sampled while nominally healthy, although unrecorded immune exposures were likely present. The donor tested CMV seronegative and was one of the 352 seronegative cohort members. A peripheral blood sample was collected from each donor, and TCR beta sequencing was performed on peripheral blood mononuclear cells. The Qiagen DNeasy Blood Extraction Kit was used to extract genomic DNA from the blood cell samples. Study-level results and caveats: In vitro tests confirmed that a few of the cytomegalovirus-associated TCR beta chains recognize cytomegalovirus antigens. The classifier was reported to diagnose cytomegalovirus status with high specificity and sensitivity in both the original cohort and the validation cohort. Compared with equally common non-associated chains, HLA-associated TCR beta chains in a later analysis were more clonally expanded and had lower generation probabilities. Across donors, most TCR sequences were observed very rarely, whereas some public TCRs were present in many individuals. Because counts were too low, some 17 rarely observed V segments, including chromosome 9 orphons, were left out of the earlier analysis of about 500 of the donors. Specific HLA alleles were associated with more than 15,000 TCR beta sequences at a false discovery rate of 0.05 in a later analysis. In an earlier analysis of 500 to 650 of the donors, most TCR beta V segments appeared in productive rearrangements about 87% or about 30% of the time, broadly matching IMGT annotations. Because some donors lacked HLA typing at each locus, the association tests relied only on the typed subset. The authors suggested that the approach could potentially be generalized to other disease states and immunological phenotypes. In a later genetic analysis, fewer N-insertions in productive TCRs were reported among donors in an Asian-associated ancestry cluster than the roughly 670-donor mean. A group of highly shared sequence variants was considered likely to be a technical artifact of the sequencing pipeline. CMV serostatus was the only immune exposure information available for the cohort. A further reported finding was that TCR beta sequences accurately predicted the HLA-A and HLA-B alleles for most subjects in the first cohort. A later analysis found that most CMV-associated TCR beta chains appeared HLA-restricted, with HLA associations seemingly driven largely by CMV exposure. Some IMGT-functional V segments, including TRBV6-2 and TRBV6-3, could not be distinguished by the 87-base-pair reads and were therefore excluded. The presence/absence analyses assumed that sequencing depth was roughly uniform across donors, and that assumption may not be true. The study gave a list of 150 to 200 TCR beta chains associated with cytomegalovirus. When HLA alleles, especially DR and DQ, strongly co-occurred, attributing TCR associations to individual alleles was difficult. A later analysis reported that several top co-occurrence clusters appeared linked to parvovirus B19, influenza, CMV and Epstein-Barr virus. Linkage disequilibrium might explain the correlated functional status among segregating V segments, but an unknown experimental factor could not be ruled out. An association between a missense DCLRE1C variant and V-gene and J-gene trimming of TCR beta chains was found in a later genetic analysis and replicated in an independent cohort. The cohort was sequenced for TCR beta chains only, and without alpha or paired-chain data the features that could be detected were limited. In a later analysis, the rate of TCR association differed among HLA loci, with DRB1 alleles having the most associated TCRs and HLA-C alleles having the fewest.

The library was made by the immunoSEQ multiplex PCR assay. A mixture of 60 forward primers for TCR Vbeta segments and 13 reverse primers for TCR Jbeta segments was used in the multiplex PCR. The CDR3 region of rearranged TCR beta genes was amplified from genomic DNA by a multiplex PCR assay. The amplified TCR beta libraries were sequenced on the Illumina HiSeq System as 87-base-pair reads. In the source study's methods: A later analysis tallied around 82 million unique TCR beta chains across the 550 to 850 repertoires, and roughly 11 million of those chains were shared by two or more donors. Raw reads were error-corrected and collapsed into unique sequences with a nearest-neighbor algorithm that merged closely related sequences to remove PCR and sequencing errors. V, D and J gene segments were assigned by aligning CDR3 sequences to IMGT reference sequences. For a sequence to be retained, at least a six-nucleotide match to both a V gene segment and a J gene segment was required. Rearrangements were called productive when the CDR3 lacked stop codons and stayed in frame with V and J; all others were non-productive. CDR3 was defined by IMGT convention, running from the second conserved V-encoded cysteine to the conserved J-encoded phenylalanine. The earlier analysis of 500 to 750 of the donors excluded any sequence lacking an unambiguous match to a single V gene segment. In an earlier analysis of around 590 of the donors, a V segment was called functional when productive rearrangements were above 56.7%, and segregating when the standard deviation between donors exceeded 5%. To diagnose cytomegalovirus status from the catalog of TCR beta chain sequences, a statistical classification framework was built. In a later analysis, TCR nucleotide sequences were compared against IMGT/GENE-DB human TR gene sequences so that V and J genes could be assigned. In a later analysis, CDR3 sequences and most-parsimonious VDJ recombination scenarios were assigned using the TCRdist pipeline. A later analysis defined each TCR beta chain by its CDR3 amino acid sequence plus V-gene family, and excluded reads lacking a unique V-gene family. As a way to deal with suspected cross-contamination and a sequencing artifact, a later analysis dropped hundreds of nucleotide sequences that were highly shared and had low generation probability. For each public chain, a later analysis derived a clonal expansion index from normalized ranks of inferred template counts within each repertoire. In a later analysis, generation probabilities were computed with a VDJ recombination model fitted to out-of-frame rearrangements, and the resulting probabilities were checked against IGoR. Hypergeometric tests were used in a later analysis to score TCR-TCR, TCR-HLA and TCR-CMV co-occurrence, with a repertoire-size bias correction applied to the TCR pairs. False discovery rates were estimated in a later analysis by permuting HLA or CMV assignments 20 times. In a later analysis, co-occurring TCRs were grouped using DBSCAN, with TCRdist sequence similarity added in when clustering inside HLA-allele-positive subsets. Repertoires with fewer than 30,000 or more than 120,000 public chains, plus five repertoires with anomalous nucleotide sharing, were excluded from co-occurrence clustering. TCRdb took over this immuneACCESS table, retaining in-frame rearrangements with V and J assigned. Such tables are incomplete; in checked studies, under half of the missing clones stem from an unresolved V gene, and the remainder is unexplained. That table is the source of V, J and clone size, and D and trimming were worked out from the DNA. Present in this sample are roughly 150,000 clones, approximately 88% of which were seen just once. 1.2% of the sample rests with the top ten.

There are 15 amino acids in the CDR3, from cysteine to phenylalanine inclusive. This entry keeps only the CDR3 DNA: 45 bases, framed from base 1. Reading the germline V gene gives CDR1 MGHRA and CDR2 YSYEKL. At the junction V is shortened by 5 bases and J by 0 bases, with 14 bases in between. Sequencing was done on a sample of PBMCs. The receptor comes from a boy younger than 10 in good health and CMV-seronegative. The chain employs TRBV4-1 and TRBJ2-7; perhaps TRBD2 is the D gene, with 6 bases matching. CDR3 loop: CASSSRDASSYEQYF. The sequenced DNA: TGCGCCAGCAGCTCGCGGGACGCCAGCTCCTACGAGCAGTACTTC.